These 18 T cell receptor beta chains came from one sample sequenced in a study of graft-versus-host responses after intestinal transplantation. Clones were sequenced by immunoSEQ multiplex PCR, and TCRdb holds only the in-frame ones, with some missing. The sample has under 8,000 clones, less than 98% seen once. The sample was PBMCs, taken 23 days after intestinal transplant. The receptors come from a human patient who received an intestinal transplant, so some T cells may come from the graft donor.

The chain is built from TRBV2 and TRBJ2-1; TRBD2 aligns across 12 bases. J was trimmed by 3 bases and V by 8 bases; bases with no gene match: 11. The germline V gene encodes CDR1 SNHLY and CDR2 FYNNEI. The CDR3 loop spans 17 amino acids. In nucleotides, the CDR3 is TGTGCCAGCGGATGGACTAGCGGGACCTCCGTCTACAATGAGCAGTTCTTC. Its protein product is CASGWTSGTSVYNEQFF.

This sequence joins TRBV7-9 and TRBJ2-1; weak D call: TRBD2 (5 bases). This CDR3 has 12 residues. With 5 bases removed from V and 8 bases from J, the gap between germline ends came to 10 bases. CDR1 SEHNR and CDR2 FQNEAQ come from the germline V gene (reference sequence). CDR3 sequence (DNA): TGTGCCAGCAGCCTAGGAGGTGATGAGCAGTTCTTC. The encoded protein is CASSLGGDEQFF. The entire variable domain, with the rest obtained from reference TRBV7-9 and TRBJ2-1, is as follows: DTGVSQNPRHKITKRGQNVTFRCDPISEHNRLYWYRQTLGQGPEFLTYFQNEAQLEKSRLLSDRFSAERPKGSFSTLEIQRTEQGDSAMYLCASSLGGDEQFFGPGTRLTVL.

The J gene is TRBJ2-1, the V gene TRBV29-1; maybe TRBD1 (5 bases). V was clipped by 6 bases and J by 7 bases, with 10 bases between them. Germline V gene lookup returns CDR1 SQVTM and CDR2 ANQGSEA. The CDR3 length is 11 residues. The CDR3 DNA follows: TGCAGCGTACAGGAATTTAATGAGCAGTTCTTC. Protein product: CSVQEFNEQFF.

This rearrangement joins TRBV9 to TRBJ2-7; D is possibly TRBD1 or TRBD2 (7 bases each). The CDR3 runs 18 residues. CDR1 SGDLS and CDR2 YYNGEE come from the germline V gene. Trimming shortened V by 2 bases and J by 6 bases, and 27 bases separated the two germline ends. The CDR3 DNA reads TGTGCCAGCAGCGTCGAACCAGGGGGGGTTTTCGTAAGCTGCGAGCAGTACTTC. Its protein is CASSVEPGGVFVSCEQYF.

The V and J genes are TRBV11-2 and TRBJ2-1; TRBD1 agrees at 9 bases. V dropped 2 bases and J dropped 7; count of bases not matched to a gene: 3. CDR1 and CDR2 from the germline V gene are SGHAT and FQNNGV. CDR3 length equals 14 residues. This CDR3 is CASSLSGTGNEQFF. The CDR3 DNA reads TGTGCCAGCAGCTTAAGCGGGACAGGGAATGAGCAGTTCTTC.

The genes are TRBV25-1 and TRBJ2-5; D gene ambiguous. There are 14 residues in the CDR3. V was trimmed by 2 bases and J by 1 base, leaving 8 bases between them. The germline gives CDR1 MGHDK, CDR2 SYGVNS. The DNA for the CDR3 is TGTGCCAGCAGTGAAATGTCGATCCAAGAGACCCAGTACTTC. It yields the protein CASSEMSIQETQYF.

This chain uses TRBV7-6 with TRBJ2-3, with D uncertain. Trimming stripped 8 bases from V and 4 bases from J, with 7 bases between. The CDR3 loop spans 11 amino acids. Looked up from germline, CDR1 is SGHVS and CDR2 is FNYEAQ. The CDR3 protein is CASSMADTQYF. DNA of the CDR3: TGTGCCAGCTCCATGGCAGATACGCAGTATTTT. The full variable domain, its missing parts supplied by reference TRBV7-6 and TRBJ2-3, is GAGVSQSPRYKVTKRGQDVALRCDPISGHVSLYWYRQALGQGPEFLTYFNYEAQQDKSGLPNDRFSAERPEGSISTLTIQRTEQRDSAMYRCASSMADTQYFGPGTRLTVL.

This chain joins TRBV10-1 and TRBJ2-7, with D possibly being TRBD1 (6 bases). This CDR3 has 12 residues. Per germline, CDR1 WNHNN and CDR2 SYGVQD (reference sequence). Trimming cost V 2 bases and J 6 bases, with 8 bases left between them. The CDR3 region has the DNA TGCGCCAGCAGTGAGCAAGGGGGCGAGCAGTACTTC. It is translated as CASSEQGGEQYF.

The chain links TRBV5-1 to TRBJ1-3, with D perhaps matching TRBD1 (5 bases). V dropped 4 bases and J dropped 0 bases, with 11 bases sitting between them. CDR1 and CDR2 from the germline V gene are SGHRS and YFSETQ. This CDR3 region has 15 residues. The CDR3 DNA follows: TGCGCCAGCAGCCATGGGACCGACTCTGGAAACACCATATATTTT. Its protein is CASSHGTDSGNTIYF.

The V call is TRBV7-9, the J call TRBJ2-2; possibly TRBD2 for D (5 bases). The length of the CDR3 is 15 residues. Germline CDR1 and CDR2: SEHNR and FQNEAQ (reference sequence). The V end was cut by 0 bases, the J end by 6 bases, with 11 bases between. CDR3 residues: CASSLAGKRPGELFF. CDR3 coding DNA: TGTGCCAGCAGCTTAGCCGGGAAACGTCCCGGGGAGCTGTTTTTT.

This rearrangement joins TRBV2 to TRBJ2-7; D is possibly TRBD1 or TRBD2 (5 bases each). Trimming took off 1 base at V and 5 bases at J, with 6 bases between the two ends. This CDR3 is built from 12 residues. Germline V gives CDR1 SNHLY, CDR2 FYNNEI. The CDR3: CASSEGGNEQYF. Written as DNA, the CDR3 is TGTGCCAGCAGTGAAGGGGGGAACGAGCAGTACTTC.

For the CDR3, the DNA is TGTGCCAGTAGTTGGGGGGGAGTGACTGAAGCTTTCTTT. It encodes CASSWGGVTEAFF. V is TRBV19 and J is TRBJ1-1; tentatively, D is TRBD1 (5 bases). The CDR3 spans 13 residues. V lost 5 bases and J lost 5, with 12 bases in between. Germline V gene data show CDR1 as LNHDA and CDR2 as SQIVND (reference sequence). The whole variable domain, remainder taken from reference TRBV19 and TRBJ1-1, is DGGITQSPKYLFRKEGQNVTLSCEQNLNHDAMYWYRQDPGQGLRLIYYSQIVNDFQKGDIAEGYSVSREKKESFPLTVTSAQKNPTAFYLCASSWGGVTEAFFGQGTRLTVV.

The chain couples TRBV12-2 to TRBJ2-5; TRBD2, the D gene given by the table, was not confirmed from the DNA. TRBV12-2 is assigned pseudogene status. The CDR3 consists of 17 residues. In DNA form, the CDR3 reads TGTGCAAGTCGCTTAGCGGTAAGCGGGAGGGTCCAAGAGACCCAGTACTTC. Protein: CASRLAVSGRVQETQYF.

CDR3 bases: TGTGCCAGCAGTTACAACCGGGATGGCTACACCTTC. It encodes CASSYNRDGYTF. The rearrangement uses TRBV6-5 and TRBJ1-2; D unresolved. Trimming shortened V by 2 bases and J by 6 bases, and 7 bases separated the two germline ends. The CDR3 length is 12 residues. The germline CDR1 and CDR2 sequences are MNHEY and SVGAGI.

J is TRBJ1-4 and V is TRBV28; no reliable D call. CDR3 size: 15 residues. V dropped 3 bases and J dropped 0 bases, with 8 bases sitting between them. In germline, CDR1 is MDHEN, CDR2 SYDVKM. CDR3 bases: TGTGCCAGCAGTTTGCGAATCGCAACTAATGAAAAACTGTTTTTT. It is translated as CASSLRIATNEKLFF.

This chain uses TRBV28 with TRBJ2-2; 8 bases are shared with TRBD2. The length of the CDR3 is 16 residues. Germline loops: CDR1 MDHEN, CDR2 SYDVKM. V shed 5 bases and J 1 base; nucleotides not matched to a gene: 6. This CDR3 is CASSLLAGKNTGELFF. CDR3 in DNA: TGTGCCAGCAGTCTATTAGCGGGGAAGAACACCGGGGAGCTGTTTTTT.

The gene calls are TRBV19 and TRBJ2-1; no clear D. The CDR3 length is 14 residues. The V end lost 3 bases, the J end lost 6 bases, and 12 bases lay between the germline ends. Per the germline V gene, CDR1 is LNHDA and CDR2 is SQIVND (reference sequence). CDR3 bases: TGTGCCAGTAGTATGGGTGGCATGCTCAATGAGCAGTTCTTC. Translated: CASSMGGMLNEQFF.

The CDR3 sequence: CASSPMTSGRDSYEQYF. DNA for the CDR3: TGTGCCAGCAGCCCCATGACTAGCGGGAGGGATAGCTACGAGCAGTACTTC. The chain has TRBV7-9 and TRBJ2-7, with TRBD2 matching 14 bases. This CDR3 has 17 amino acids. Unmatched junction bases numbered 9, after V lost 5 bases and J lost 3 bases. Looked up from germline, CDR1 is SEHNR and CDR2 is FQNEAQ (reference sequence).